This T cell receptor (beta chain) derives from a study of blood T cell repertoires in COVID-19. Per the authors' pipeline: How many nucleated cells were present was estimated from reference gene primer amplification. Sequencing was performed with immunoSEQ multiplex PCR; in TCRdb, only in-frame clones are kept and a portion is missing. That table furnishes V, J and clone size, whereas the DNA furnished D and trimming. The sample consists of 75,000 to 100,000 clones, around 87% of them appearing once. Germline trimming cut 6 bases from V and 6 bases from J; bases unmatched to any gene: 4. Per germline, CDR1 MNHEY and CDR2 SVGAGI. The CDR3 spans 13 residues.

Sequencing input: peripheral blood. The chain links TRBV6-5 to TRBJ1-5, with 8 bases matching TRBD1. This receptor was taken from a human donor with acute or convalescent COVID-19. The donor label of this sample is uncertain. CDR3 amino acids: CASSGQGSQPQHF. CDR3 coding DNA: TGTGCCAGCAGCGGACAGGGTAGTCAGCCCCAGCATTTT.